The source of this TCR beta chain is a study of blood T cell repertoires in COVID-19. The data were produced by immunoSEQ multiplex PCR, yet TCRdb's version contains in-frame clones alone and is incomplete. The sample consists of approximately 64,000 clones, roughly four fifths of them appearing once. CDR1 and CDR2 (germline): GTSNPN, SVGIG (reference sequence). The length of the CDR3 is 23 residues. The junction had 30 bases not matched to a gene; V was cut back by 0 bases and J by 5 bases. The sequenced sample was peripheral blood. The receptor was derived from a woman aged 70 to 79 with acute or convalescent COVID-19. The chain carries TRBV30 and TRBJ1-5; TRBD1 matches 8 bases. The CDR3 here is CAWSVSQGANTPGKVPSDQPQHF. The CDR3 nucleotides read TGTGCCTGGAGTGTAAGTCAGGGGGCTAACACTCCCGGGAAAGTACCCTCAGATCAGCCCCAGCATTTT.